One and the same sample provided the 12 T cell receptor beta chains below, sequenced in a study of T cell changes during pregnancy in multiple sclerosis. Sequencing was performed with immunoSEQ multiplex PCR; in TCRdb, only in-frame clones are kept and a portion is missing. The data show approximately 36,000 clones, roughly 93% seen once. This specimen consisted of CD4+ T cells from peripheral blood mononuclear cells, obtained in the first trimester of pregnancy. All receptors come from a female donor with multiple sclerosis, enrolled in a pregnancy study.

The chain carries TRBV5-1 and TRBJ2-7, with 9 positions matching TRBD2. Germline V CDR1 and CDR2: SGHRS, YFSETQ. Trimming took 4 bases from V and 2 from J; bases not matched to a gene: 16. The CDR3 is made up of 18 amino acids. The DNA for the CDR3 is TGCGCCAGCAGCCCCGGGACAAGCGGACTAGCGTCAACCTACGAGCAGTACTTC. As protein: CASSPGTSGLASTYEQYF. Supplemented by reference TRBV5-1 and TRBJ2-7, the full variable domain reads KAGVTQTPRYLIKTRGQQVTLSCSPISGHRSVSWYQQTPGQGLQFLFEYFSETQRNKGNFPGRFSGRQFSNSRSEMNVSTLELGDSALYLCASSPGTSGLASTYEQYFGPGTRLTVT.

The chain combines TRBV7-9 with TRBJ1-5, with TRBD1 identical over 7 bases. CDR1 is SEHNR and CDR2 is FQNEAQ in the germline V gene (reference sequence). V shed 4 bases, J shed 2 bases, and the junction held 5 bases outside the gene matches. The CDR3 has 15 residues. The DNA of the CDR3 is TGTGCCAGCAGCTCAAACGACAGGGGCAATCAGCCCCAGCATTTT. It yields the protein CASSSNDRGNQPQHF. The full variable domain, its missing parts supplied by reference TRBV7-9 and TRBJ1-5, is DTGVSQNPRHKITKRGQNVTFRCDPISEHNRLYWYRQTLGQGPEFLTYFQNEAQLEKSRLLSDRFSAERPKGSFSTLEIQRTEQGDSAMYLCASSSNDRGNQPQHFGDGTRLSIL.

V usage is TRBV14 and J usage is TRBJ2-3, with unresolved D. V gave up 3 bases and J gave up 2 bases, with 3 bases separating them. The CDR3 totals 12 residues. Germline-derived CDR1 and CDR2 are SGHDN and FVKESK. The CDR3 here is CASSHVTDTQYF. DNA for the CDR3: TGTGCCAGCAGCCACGTCACAGATACGCAGTATTTT.

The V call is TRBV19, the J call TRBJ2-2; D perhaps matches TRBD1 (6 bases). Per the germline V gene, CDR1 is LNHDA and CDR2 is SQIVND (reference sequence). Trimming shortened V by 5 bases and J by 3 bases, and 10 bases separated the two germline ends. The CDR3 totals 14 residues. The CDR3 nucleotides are TGTGCCAGTAGTTTCAGGGGTTACACCGGGGAGCTGTTTTTT. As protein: CASSFRGYTGELFF.

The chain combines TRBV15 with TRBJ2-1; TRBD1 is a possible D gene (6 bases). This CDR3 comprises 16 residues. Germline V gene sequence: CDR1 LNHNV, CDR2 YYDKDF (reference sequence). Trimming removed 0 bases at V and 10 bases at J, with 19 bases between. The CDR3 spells CATSRDRPGQGQEQFF. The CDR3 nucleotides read TGTGCCACCAGCAGAGATAGGCCCGGGCAGGGGCAAGAGCAGTTCTTC.

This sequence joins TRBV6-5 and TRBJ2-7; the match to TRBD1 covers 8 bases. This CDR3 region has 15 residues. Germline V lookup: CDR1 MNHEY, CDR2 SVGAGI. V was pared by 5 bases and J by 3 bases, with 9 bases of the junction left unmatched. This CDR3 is CASSSWTGSGYEQYF. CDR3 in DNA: TGTGCCAGCAGTAGCTGGACAGGGTCGGGCTACGAGCAGTACTTC.

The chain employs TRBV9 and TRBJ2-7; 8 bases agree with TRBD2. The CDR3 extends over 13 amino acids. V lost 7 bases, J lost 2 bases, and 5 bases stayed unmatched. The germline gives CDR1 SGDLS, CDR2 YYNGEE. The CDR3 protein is CASGRSGAYEQYF. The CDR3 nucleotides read TGTGCCAGCGGACGTAGCGGGGCCTACGAGCAGTACTTC.

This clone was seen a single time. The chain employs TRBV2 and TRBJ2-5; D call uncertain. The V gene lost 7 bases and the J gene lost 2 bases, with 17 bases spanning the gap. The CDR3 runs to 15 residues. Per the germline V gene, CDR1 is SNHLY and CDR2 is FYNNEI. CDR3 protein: CASKERGTPQETQYF. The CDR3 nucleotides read TGTGCCAGCAAGGAACGAGGAACCCCGCAAGAGACCCAGTACTTC.

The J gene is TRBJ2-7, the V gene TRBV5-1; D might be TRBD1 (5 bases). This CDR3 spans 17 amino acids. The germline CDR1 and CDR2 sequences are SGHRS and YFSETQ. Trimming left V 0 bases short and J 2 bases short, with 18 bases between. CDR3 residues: CASSLVPGQNWAYEQYF. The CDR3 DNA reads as TGCGCCAGCAGCTTGGTCCCAGGACAAAACTGGGCCTACGAGCAGTACTTC. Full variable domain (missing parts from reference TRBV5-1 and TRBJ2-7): KAGVTQTPRYLIKTRGQQVTLSCSPISGHRSVSWYQQTPGQGLQFLFEYFSETQRNKGNFPGRFSGRQFSNSRSEMNVSTLELGDSALYLCASSLVPGQNWAYEQYFGPGTRLTVT.

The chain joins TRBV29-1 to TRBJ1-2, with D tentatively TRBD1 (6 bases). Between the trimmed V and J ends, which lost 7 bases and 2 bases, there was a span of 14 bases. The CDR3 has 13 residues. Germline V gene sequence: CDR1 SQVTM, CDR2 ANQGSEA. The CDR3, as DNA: TGCAGCGCGGGGGGCGGACCCAACTATGGCTACACCTTC. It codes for CSAGGGPNYGYTF.

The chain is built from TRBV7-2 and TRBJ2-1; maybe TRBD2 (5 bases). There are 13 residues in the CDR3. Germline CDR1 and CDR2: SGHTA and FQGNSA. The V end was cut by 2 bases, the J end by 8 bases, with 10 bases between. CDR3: CASSLRSGDEQFF. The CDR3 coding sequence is TGTGCCAGCAGCTTAAGATCCGGGGATGAGCAGTTCTTC.

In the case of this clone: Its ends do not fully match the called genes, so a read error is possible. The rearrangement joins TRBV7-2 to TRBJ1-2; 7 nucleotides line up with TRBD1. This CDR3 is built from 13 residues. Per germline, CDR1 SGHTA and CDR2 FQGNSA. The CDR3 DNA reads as TGTGCCAGCAGCCCCTCCGGGACAGCGGGCTTAGTCTTC. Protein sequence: CASSPSGTAGLVF.